Following are 23 T cell receptor beta chains from one sample sequenced in a study of blood T cells in healthy people across ages (dated by TCRdb to about 2015). The library was produced with 5' RACE. Sequencing took place on an Illumina HiSeq 2500. A second PCR of roughly 7 to 11 cycles was run with a J-beta primer mix and a sample-barcoded 5' primer. The public reads were reprocessed in TCRdb via fastp at Q25 and MiXCR, keeping in-frame beta chains. Under each unique CDR3 protein, matching rows form one entry showing the most common genes and DNA. In this sample the table shows approximately 600,000 distinct CDR3 sequences, 58% of which occur a single time. Of the sample, 35% to 40% falls within the top ten clones. Sequences were obtained from blood. The receptors stem from a man between 60 and 75 years old in good health.

The V call is TRBV5-1, the J call TRBJ1-6; TRBD1 matches 8 bases. The V segment lost 4 bases and the J segment 7 bases; nucleotides outside the gene matches: 1. Germline CDR1 is SGHRS and CDR2 is YFSETQ. The CDR3 loop spans 13 amino acids. CDR3 DNA sequence: TGCGCCAGCAGCCGGGACAGGAATTCACCCCTCCACTTT. Its translation is CASSRDRNSPLHF.

The rearrangement joins TRBV20-1 to TRBJ2-7; 7 bases align to TRBD2. The CDR3 contains 12 residues. Germline CDR1 DFQATT, CDR2 SNEGSKA (reference sequence). Trimming cost V 6 bases and J 4 bases; bases outside gene matches: 6. This CDR3 reads CSAPGGTYEQYF. The CDR3, as DNA: TGCAGTGCACCCGGGGGGACGTACGAGCAGTACTTC.

This clonotype was detected only once. Relative to the germline gene, one junction end is altered; a read error may explain this. The chain carries TRBV6-5 and TRBJ1-1; 9 nucleotides match TRBD1. Germline CDR1 MNHEY, CDR2 SVGAGI. There are 17 residues in the CDR3. This CDR3 reads CAGSYSVTGGWGTEAFF. In nucleotides, the CDR3 is TGTGCCGGCAGTTACTCGGTGACAGGGGGATGGGGTACTGAAGCTTTCTTT.

The J gene is TRBJ1-5, the V gene TRBV27; no firm D call. The germline V gene has CDR1 MNHEY and CDR2 SMNVEV (reference sequence). The length of the CDR3 is 15 residues. Trimming left V 2 bases short and J 2 bases short, with 10 bases between. CDR3 sequence: CASSLGYPGNQPQHF. CDR3 bases: TGTGCCAGCAGTTTAGGTTACCCGGGCAATCAGCCCCAGCATTTT.

The chain joins TRBV6-5 to TRBJ2-1; D is perhaps TRBD1 or TRBD2 (7 bases each). The CDR3 extends over 15 amino acids. V was clipped by 6 bases and J by 6 bases, with 18 bases between them. Germline CDR1 MNHEY, CDR2 SVGAGI. Here the CDR3 DNA reads TGTGCCAGCAGAGAAAGCGGGACAGCACTCAATGAGCAGTTCTTC. Translating it yields CASRESGTALNEQFF.

This clonotype came up a few times. CDR3 amino acids: CASSSHGVSGANVLTF. The CDR3 DNA reads as TGTGCCAGCAGTTCCCACGGCGTCTCTGGGGCCAACGTCCTGACTTTC. The chain recombines TRBV6-5 with TRBJ2-6; D is uncertain. Germline V lookup: CDR1 MNHEY, CDR2 SVGAGI. Deletions cut 4 bases from V and 0 bases from J, with 10 bases between. This CDR3 region has 16 residues.

V usage is TRBV7-2 and J usage is TRBJ2-1; 12 nucleotides agree with TRBD2. This CDR3 spans 17 amino acids. Looked up from germline, CDR1 is SGHTA and CDR2 is FQGNSA. V dropped 0 bases and J dropped 10; count of bases not matched to a gene: 10. DNA for the CDR3: TGTGCCAGCAGCTTAGCCAACGTACTAGCGGGGGGTAGCGAGCAGTTCTTC. It is translated as CASSLANVLAGGSEQFF.

This clonotype was counted between two and nine times. This rearrangement joins TRBV9 to TRBJ1-2, with D unclear. The CDR3 consists of 13 residues. Germline-derived CDR1 and CDR2 are SGDLS and YYNGEE. Trimming took off 0 bases at V and 9 bases at J, with 12 bases between the two ends. CDR3 protein: CASSVVNGVRYTF. CDR3 nucleotide sequence: TGTGCCAGCAGCGTAGTAAATGGGGTGCGCTACACCTTC.

This clonotype has a handful of counts. The chain employs TRBV21-1 and TRBJ2-7. TRBV21-1 is noted as a pseudogene. The CDR3 has 13 residues. CDR3 in amino acids: CASSKKPSYEQYF. The CDR3 nucleotides read TGTGCCAGCAGCAAAAAGCCCAGCTACGAGCAGTACTTC.

The J gene is TRBJ2-7, the V gene TRBV29-1; D remains unclear. V lost 7 bases and J 0 bases, leaving 10 bases between the germline ends. CDR3 length: 12 residues. Per the germline V gene, CDR1 is SQVTM and CDR2 is ANQGSEA. Written as DNA, the CDR3 is TGCAGCGCAAAGTTGACCTCCTACGAGCAGTACTTC. Its translation is CSAKLTSYEQYF.

The V call is TRBV5-1, the J call TRBJ2-3; TRBD1 or TRBD2 may be the D gene (6 bases each). This CDR3 comprises 13 residues. Germline V gene data show CDR1 as SGHRS and CDR2 as YFSETQ. V dropped 1 base and J dropped 14 bases, with 17 bases sitting between them. The CDR3 nucleotides are TGCGCCAGCAGCTTGCAGGACGGAGGGGGGACGTATTTT. Protein sequence: CASSLQDGGGTYF.

The J gene is TRBJ2-5, the V gene TRBV6-2 or TRBV6-3; no clear D gene. Germline CDR1 and CDR2: MNHEY and SVGEGT. The germline V and J ends were trimmed by 6 bases and 4 bases, with 21 bases remaining between them. There are 16 residues in the CDR3. CDR3 nucleotide sequence: TGTGCCAGCAGCCGCCTTAGTACCCGTTTGGGAGAGACCCAGTACTTC. It translates to CASSRLSTRLGETQYF.

This clonotype was counted only a few times. The CDR3 sequence is CSAQIQGRTNEKLFF. For the CDR3, the DNA is TGCAGTGCCCAGATACAGGGGAGGACTAATGAAAAACTGTTTTTT. The rearrangement uses TRBV20-1 and TRBJ1-4, with 7 bases fitting TRBD1. Per the germline V gene, CDR1 is DFQATT and CDR2 is SNEGSKA (reference sequence). With V trimmed by 6 bases and J by 2 bases, 9 bases remained unmatched. This CDR3 comprises 15 residues.

The chain carries TRBV10-1 and TRBJ2-1; 11 nucleotides match TRBD1. The CDR3 loop spans 15 amino acids. CDR1 is WNHNN and CDR2 is SYGVQD in the germline V gene (reference sequence). The V and J ends lost 0 bases and 6 bases, in that order; junction bases with no gene match: 1. The CDR3 sequence is CASSESGTGGNEQFF. The DNA of the CDR3 is TGCGCCAGCAGTGAGTCCGGGACAGGGGGCAATGAGCAGTTCTTC.

The genes are TRBV28 and TRBJ2-2, with 8 bases matching TRBD2. The germline V gene encodes CDR1 MDHEN and CDR2 SYDVKM. The CDR3 has 16 amino acids. Trimming cost V 2 bases and J 4 bases; bases outside gene matches: 6. This CDR3 reads CASSLGGGYSTGELFF. In nucleotides, the CDR3 is TGTGCCAGCAGTTTAGGCGGGGGGTACAGCACCGGGGAGCTGTTTTTT. The entire variable domain, with the rest obtained from reference TRBV28 and TRBJ2-2, is as follows: DVKVTQSSRYLVKRTGEKVFLECVQDMDHENMFWYRQDPGLGLRLIYFSYDVKMKEKGDIPEGYSVSREKKERFSLILESASTNQTSMYLCASSLGGGYSTGELFFGEGSRLTVL.

V gene TRBV5-1 combines with J gene TRBJ2-7; D gene unclear. The CDR3 spans 14 residues. Germline V gene sequence: CDR1 SGHRS, CDR2 YFSETQ. The V and J ends lost 5 bases and 0 bases respectively, with 12 bases between them. CDR3 protein: CASRLTLSSYEQYF. The CDR3 bases are TGCGCCAGCAGGTTGACGTTAAGCTCCTACGAGCAGTACTTC.

The chain employs TRBV4-1 and TRBJ2-3, with unresolved D. CDR1 MGHRA and CDR2 YSYEKL come from the germline V gene. Trimming cost V 0 bases and J 1 base, with 11 bases left between them. The CDR3 has 16 amino acids. CDR3 protein: CASSQDQAAGTDTQYF. In DNA, the CDR3 is TGCGCCAGCAGCCAAGATCAGGCGGCCGGCACAGATACGCAGTATTTT.

This chain joins TRBV10-3 and TRBJ1-5; 8 nucleotides line up with TRBD1. V was pared by 4 bases and J by 7 bases, with 6 bases of the junction left unmatched. The CDR3 runs 14 residues. From germline, CDR1 is ENHRY and CDR2 SYGVKD. CDR3 residues: CAISGDRGGQPQHF. The CDR3 region has the DNA TGTGCCATCAGTGGCGACAGGGGCGGGCAGCCCCAGCATTTT.

In DNA form, the CDR3 reads TGTGCCAGCTCACCAGGAGGGTCCCCGGATTGCTACTTC. Protein: CASSPGGSPDCYF. V gene TRBV18 combines with J gene TRBJ2-7; D perhaps matches TRBD2 (6 bases). V was pared by 2 bases and J by 13 bases, with 18 bases between. The CDR3 totals 13 residues. In germline, CDR1 is KGHSH, CDR2 LQKENI.

Written as DNA, the CDR3 is TGTGCCACCACAAGTGGGACAGGGCCCTTCAATCAGCCCCAGCATTTT. It translates to CATTSGTGPFNQPQHF. J is TRBJ1-5 and V is TRBV19; 9 nucleotides line up with TRBD1. After removal of 10 bases from V and 3 bases from J, the junction contained 13 bases not matched to a gene. In germline, CDR1 is LNHDA, CDR2 SQIVND (reference sequence). The CDR3 loop spans 16 amino acids.

V and J are TRBV4-2 and TRBJ2-1, with 8 bases lining up with TRBD2. The CDR3 has 20 residues. CDR1 is LGHNA and CDR2 is YNFKEQ in the germline V gene. The trim removed 1 base at V and 0 bases at J, leaving 14 bases unmatched. For the CDR3, the DNA is TGTGCCAGCAGCCAAGTGGTGCCTGGCGGGGGGTTGAGCTCCTACAATGAGCAGTTCTTC. It specifies CASSQVVPGGGLSSYNEQFF.

V gene TRBV9 combines with J gene TRBJ2-5, with D possibly TRBD2 on 5 matching bases. The J call may be wrong; the DNA end is better matched by TRBJ2-7. Germline lookup yields CDR1 SGDLS and CDR2 YYNGEE. The CDR3 runs 13 residues. CDR3 protein: CASSVGVAGEQYF. CDR3 DNA: TGTGCCAGCAGCGTAGGGGTCGCGGGCGAGCAGTACTTC.

The chain combines TRBV5-1 with TRBJ2-1; 12 nucleotides agree with TRBD2. Germline CDR1 is SGHRS and CDR2 is YFSETQ. After removal of 0 bases from V and 0 bases from J, the junction contained 7 bases not matched to a gene. There are 19 residues in the CDR3. Here the CDR3 DNA reads TGCGCCAGCAGCTTGGGGCTAGCGGGGGGGCCAGGCTCCTACAATGAGCAGTTCTTC. Translated, it gives CASSLGLAGGPGSYNEQFF.